This entry describes one TCR beta chain. Its antigen is currently unknown. From germline, CDR1 is LNHNV and CDR2 YYDKDF (reference sequence). CDR3 length: 15 residues. V lost 2 bases and J lost 2; bases outside the gene matches: 6. The sample is drawn from a study of cytomegalovirus exposure and HLA in healthy donors. Findings and caveats of the study: The study labeled 180 or so TCR beta chains cytomegalovirus-associated. Both high specificity and high sensitivity reportedly marked the classifier's diagnosis of cytomegalovirus status.

The PCR contained 60 Vbeta and 13 Jbeta primers. Using immunoSEQ multiplex PCR, the repertoire was profiled, and TCRdb retains in-frame clones only, with some absent. This table has around 150,000 clones, approximately 79% appearing once. The sample comprised PBMCs. This TCR was recovered from a man between 40 and 49 years old in good health and CMV-seropositive. The chain joins TRBV15 to TRBJ2-7, with 7 bases fitting TRBD2. The DNA for the CDR3 is TGTGCCACCAGCAGAAAATCTAGCGGAGCCTACGAGCAGTACTTC. Encoded protein: CATSRKSSGAYEQYF.